The following is a TCR beta chain sequence with its context. Its target is not known. The sample comes from a study of T cell clones after liver transplantation. Study in general: Post-transplant blood was tracked for graft-donor-reactive T cell clones identified in a pre-transplant mixed lymphocyte reaction. Timepoints were pre-transplant, pre-withdrawal, and after withdrawal was completed or failed.

This CDR3 has 14 amino acids. Trimming took 6 bases from V and 2 from J; bases not matched to a gene: 6. Germline loops: CDR1 MDHEN, CDR2 SYDVKM. The protocol was immunoSEQ multiplex PCR, while the TCRdb copy is restricted to in-frame clones and leaves out a portion. The table includes approximately 25,000 clones, over 55% detected once. General observations from the study: These preliminary findings come from unstandardized post-transplant sampling times.

This TCR was sampled from a human donor who received a liver transplant. Sequencing used CD4+ T cells from blood, obtained before liver transplant. The chain recombines TRBV28 with TRBJ2-5; 7 bases agree with TRBD1. CDR3 amino acids: CASSEGQLQETQYF. As DNA, the CDR3 is TGTGCCAGCAGCGAGGGACAGCTGCAAGAGACCCAGTACTTC.